This is a list of T cell receptor beta chains from one sample in a study of blood T cell repertoires in COVID-19. Some clones are missing from TCRdb's copy, which holds only in-frame ones; the method was immunoSEQ multiplex PCR. This table has more than 100,000 clones, 81% appearing once. The sample comprised peripheral blood. All receptors derive from a woman aged 55-69 years with active or convalescent COVID-19. CDR3s include the opening cysteine and the closing phenylalanine or tryptophan. A D gene is named only where the DNA matches it firmly. Some rows mark clone size as missing; the rest say once, few, many or name a class of expanded clone.

v_call	d_call	clone_size	j_call	cdr3_nt	cdr3_aa
TRBV3-1/TRBV3-2	NA	once	TRBJ1-5	TGTGCCAGCAGCGAAGGGGGGCAGGGTAATCAGCCCCAGCATTTT	CASSEGGQGNQPQHF
TRBV6-5	TRBD1	NA	TRBJ1-4	TGTGCCAGCAGAGACAGGGCGGCTAATGAAAAACTGTTTTTT	CASRDRAANEKLFF
TRBV5-6	TRBD1	NA	TRBJ1-2	TGTGCCAGCAGCCCCCCGGGACAGAATACCTATGGCTACACCTTC	CASSPPGQNTYGYTF
TRBV7-9	NA	NA	TRBJ1-1	TGTGCCAGCAGCACCGGAGGGTACATGAACACTGAAGCTTTCTTT	CASSTGGYMNTEAFF
TRBV11-2	TRBD1	NA	TRBJ2-5	TGTGCCAGCAGCTTAGCCTCCGGGACAGGGAAAAAGACCCAGTACTTC	CASSLASGTGKKTQYF
TRBV6-1	NA	NA	TRBJ1-1	TGTGCCAGCAGTGAAGAATGGGCCAGGGTGGACACTGAAGCTTTCTTT	CASSEEWARVDTEAFF
TRBV30	NA	NA	TRBJ1-1	TGTGCCTGGAGTGTTGTGGGCAGAAACACTGAAGCTTTCTTT	CAWSVVGRNTEAFF
TRBV28	NA	NA	TRBJ1-5	TGTGCCAGCAGGGTAGCAGGGAGGGACAATCAGCCCCAGCATTTT	CASRVAGRDNQPQHF
TRBV11-2	TRBD2	once	TRBJ2-7	TGTGCCAGCAGCTTTACTAGCGGGAGTTACGAGCAGTACTTC	CASSFTSGSYEQYF
TRBV6-4	TRBD2	NA	TRBJ2-3	TGTGCCAGCAGTGACTCGGCTAGCGGGTACACAGATACGCAGTATTTT	CASSDSASGYTDTQYF
TRBV11-2	NA	NA	TRBJ2-6	TGTGCCAGCAGCTTGAGGACAACTCGAGGATATGGGGCCAACGTCCTGACTTTC	CASSLRTTRGYGANVLTF
TRBV5-1	NA	NA	TRBJ2-3	TGCGCCAGCAGCTTGTCAGTGGGGAGTACGTCAGATACGCAGTATTTT	CASSLSVGSTSDTQYF
TRBV18	TRBD2	few	TRBJ2-2	TGTGCCAGCTCAGGACTAGCGGGAGGGCCAATGAACACCGGGGAGCTGTTTTTT	CASSGLAGGPMNTGELFF
TRBV6-6	TRBD1	NA	TRBJ1-2	TGTGCCAGCAAATTCCAGGGGGTCGTTGACTATGGCTACACCTTC	CASKFQGVVDYGYTF
TRBV28	NA	NA	TRBJ1-2	TGTGCCAGCAGTTTTCAGGGTCACTATGGCTACACCTTC	CASSFQGHYGYTF